Listed below are T cell receptor beta chains from one sample, sequenced in a study of OX40 agonist ivuxolimab in advanced cancers. This table comes from immunoSEQ multiplex PCR, and its TCRdb copy is limited to in-frame clones, with some not included. The top ten clones hold under 3.5% of a sample with under 95,000 clones, over 65% of them seen once. The input for sequencing was CD4+ or CD8+ T cells sorted from blood, taken in a trial of the OX40 agonist ivuxolimab. The source of these receptors is an adult with an advanced solid tumor such as melanoma, head and neck, liver or kidney cancer. CDR3s include the opening cysteine and the closing phenylalanine or tryptophan. Fields, in order: clone size, D gene, V gene, J gene, CDR3 protein, CDR3 DNA. The D gene is left open where the match is weak. A clone size is listed for some rows: how often the clone was seen (once, few, many), or a class if it is expanded.

>-|-|TRBV6-1|TRBJ1-2
CASKYALASGYTF
TGTGCCAGCAAGTACGCCCTGGCCTCTGGCTACACCTTC
>-|-|TRBV7-3|TRBJ2-1
CASSPRTGGEQFF
TGTGCCAGCAGCCCCCGGACCGGGGGCGAGCAGTTCTTC
>once|-|TRBV4-1|TRBJ1-5
CASSRAGTPNQPQHF
TGCGCCAGCAGCCGCGCCGGGACCCCCAATCAGCCCCAGCATTTT
>-|-|TRBV7-7|TRBJ1-5
CASSQSPNQPQHF
TGTGCCAGCAGCCAGTCCCCCAATCAGCCCCAGCATTTT
>once|TRBD1|TRBV18|TRBJ1-5
CASSLGQPDYSNQPQHF
TGTGCCAGCTCACTGGGACAGCCCGATTATAGCAATCAGCCCCAGCATTTT
>-|-|TRBV29-1|TRBJ2-3
CSVEVSWTDTQYF
TGCAGCGTTGAAGTGTCATGGACAGATACGCAGTATTTT
>-|-|TRBV7-3|TRBJ1-1
CASSLGAAGGTEAFF
TGTGCCAGCAGCTTAGGTGCCGCGGGGGGCACTGAAGCTTTCTTT
>-|TRBD1|TRBV7-2|TRBJ1-2
CASSYTGATNYGYTF
TGTGCCAGCAGCTACACAGGGGCCACTAACTATGGCTACACCTTC
>-|-|TRBV7-2|TRBJ2-1
CASSPGSYNEQFF
TGTGCCAGCAGCCCCGGGAGCTACAATGAGCAGTTCTTC
>-|-|TRBV7-3|TRBJ2-5
CASSLQGRVQETQYF
TGTGCCAGCAGCTTACAGGGCAGGGTACAAGAGACCCAGTACTTC
>-|-|TRBV7-8|TRBJ1-3
CASSPGTTEGNTIYF
TGTGCCAGCAGCCCGGGAACGACGGAGGGAAACACCATATATTTT
>-|-|TRBV7-3|TRBJ2-3
CASSSGLRGDKDTQYF
TGTGCCAGCAGCTCGGGGCTTAGGGGAGATAAAGATACGCAGTATTTT
>once|-|TRBV4-2|TRBJ1-4
CASSQLPGLSTTNEKLFF
TGTGCCAGCAGCCAACTCCCGGGACTAAGTACAACTAATGAAAAACTGTTTTTT